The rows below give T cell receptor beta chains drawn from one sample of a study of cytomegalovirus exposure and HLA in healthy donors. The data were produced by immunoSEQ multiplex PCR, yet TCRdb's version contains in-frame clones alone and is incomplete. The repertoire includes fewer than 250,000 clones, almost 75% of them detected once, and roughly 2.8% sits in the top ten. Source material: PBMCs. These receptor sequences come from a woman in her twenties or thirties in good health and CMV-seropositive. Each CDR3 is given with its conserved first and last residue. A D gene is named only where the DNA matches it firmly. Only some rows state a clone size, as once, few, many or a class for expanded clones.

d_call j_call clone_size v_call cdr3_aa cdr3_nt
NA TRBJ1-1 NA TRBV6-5 CASSYGEGNTEAFF TGTGCCAGCAGTTACGGGGAGGGGAACACTGAAGCTTTCTTT
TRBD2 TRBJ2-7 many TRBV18 CASSPGPAGPSYEQYF TGTGCCAGCTCACCAGGGCCAGCGGGACCCTCCTACGAGCAGTACTTC
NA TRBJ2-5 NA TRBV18 CASSRQGQETQYF TGTGCCAGCTCTCGTCAGGGACAAGAGACCCAGTACTTC
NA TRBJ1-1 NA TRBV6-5 CASSKTGDTEAFF TGTGCCAGCAGTAAGACAGGAGACACTGAAGCTTTCTTT
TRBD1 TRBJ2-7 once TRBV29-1 CSVAGQAYEQYF TGCAGCGTCGCGGGACAGGCCTACGAGCAGTACTTC
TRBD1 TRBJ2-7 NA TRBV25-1 CASRADRVMYF TGTGCCAGCAGGGCCGACAGGGTTATGTACTTC
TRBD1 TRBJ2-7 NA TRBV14 CASSTGGILYEQYF TGTGCCAGCAGTACAGGGGGAATTCTCTACGAGCAGTACTTC
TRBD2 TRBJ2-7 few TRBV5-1 CASSWGTSSYEQYF TGCGCCAGCAGCTGGGGGACTAGCAGCTACGAGCAGTACTTC
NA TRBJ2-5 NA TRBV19 CASTSGRRQETQYF TGTGCCAGTACCTCTGGGAGGAGACAAGAGACCCAGTACTTC
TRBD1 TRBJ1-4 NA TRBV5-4 CASSFKTGNNEKLFF TGTGCCAGCAGCTTTAAGACAGGGAATAATGAAAAACTGTTTTTT
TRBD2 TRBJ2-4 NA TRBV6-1 CASSEAVGEGYF TGTGCCAGCAGTGAAGCTGTAGGGGAGGGGTACTTC